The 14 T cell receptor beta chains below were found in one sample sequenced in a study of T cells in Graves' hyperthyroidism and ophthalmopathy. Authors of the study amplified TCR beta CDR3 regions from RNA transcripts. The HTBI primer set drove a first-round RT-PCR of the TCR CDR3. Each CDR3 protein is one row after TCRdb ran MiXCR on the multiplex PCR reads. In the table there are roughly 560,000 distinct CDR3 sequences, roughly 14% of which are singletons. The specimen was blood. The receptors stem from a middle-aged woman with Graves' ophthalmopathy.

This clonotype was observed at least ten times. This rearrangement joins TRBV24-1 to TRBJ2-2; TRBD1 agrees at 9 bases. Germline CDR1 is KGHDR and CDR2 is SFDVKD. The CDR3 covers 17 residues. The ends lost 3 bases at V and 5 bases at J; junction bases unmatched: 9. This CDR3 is CATSDLGGDRATGELFF. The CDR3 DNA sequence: TGTGCCACCAGTGATCTAGGGGGGGACAGGGCAACCGGGGAGCTGTTTTTT.

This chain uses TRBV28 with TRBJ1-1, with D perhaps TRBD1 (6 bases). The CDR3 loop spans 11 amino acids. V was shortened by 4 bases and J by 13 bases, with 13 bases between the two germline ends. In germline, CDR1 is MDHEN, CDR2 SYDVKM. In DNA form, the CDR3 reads TGTGCCAGCAGTTACAGGGAATGGGTTTTCTTT. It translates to CASSYREWVFF. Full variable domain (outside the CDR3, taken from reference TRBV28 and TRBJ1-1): DVKVTQSSRYLVKRTGEKVFLECVQDMDHENMFWYRQDPGLGLRLIYFSYDVKMKEKGDIPEGYSVSREKKERFSLILESASTNQTSMYLCASSYREWVFFGQGTRLTVV.

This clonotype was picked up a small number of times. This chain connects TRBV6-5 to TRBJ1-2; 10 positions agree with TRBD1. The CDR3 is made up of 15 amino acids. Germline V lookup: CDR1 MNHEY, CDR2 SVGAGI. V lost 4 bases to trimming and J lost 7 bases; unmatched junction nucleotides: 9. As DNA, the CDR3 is TGTGCCAGCAGTTCGTACGACAGGGGGCTTGGTGGCTACACCTTC. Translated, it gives CASSSYDRGLGGYTF.

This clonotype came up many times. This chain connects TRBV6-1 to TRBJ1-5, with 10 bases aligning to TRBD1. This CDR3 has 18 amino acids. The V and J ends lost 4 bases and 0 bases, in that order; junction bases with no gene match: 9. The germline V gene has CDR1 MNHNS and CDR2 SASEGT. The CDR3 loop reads CASSGRQGAAYSNQPQHF. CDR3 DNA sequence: TGTGCCAGCAGTGGAAGACAGGGGGCTGCCTATAGCAATCAGCCCCAGCATTTT.

The CDR3 reads CSARDLREGGETQYF. For the CDR3, the DNA is TGCAGTGCTAGAGATCTGCGGGAGGGCGGGGAGACCCAGTACTTC. The chain joins TRBV20-1 to TRBJ2-5; 9 nucleotides align to TRBD2. CDR3 length equals 15 residues. Germline-derived CDR1 and CDR2 are DFQATT and SNEGSKA (reference sequence). The ends lost 0 bases at V and 5 bases at J; junction bases unmatched: 7.

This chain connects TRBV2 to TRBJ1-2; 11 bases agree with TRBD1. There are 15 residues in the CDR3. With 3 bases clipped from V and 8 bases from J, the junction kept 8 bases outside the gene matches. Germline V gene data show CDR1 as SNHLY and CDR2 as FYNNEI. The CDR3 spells CASSDWDRGEYGYTF. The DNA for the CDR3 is TGTGCCAGCAGTGATTGGGACAGGGGGGAATACGGCTACACCTTC.

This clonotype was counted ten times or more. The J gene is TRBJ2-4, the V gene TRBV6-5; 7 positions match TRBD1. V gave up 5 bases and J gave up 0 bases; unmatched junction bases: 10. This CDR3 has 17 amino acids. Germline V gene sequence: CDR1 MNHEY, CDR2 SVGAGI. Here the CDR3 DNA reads TGTGCCAGCAGTCTGCATGGGACAGCTCTAGCCAAAAACATTCAGTACTTC. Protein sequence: CASSLHGTALAKNIQYF.

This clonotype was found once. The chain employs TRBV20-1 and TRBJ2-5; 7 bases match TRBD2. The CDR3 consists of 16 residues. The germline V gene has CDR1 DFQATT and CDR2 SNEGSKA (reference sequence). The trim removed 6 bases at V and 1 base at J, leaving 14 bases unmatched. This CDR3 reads CSALGGLAGFQETQYF. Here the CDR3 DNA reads TGCAGTGCCCTGGGGGGGTTAGCGGGTTTCCAAGAGACCCAGTACTTC.

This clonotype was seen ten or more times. In nucleotides, the CDR3 is TGTGCCAGCAGCGCTTCCCGGGGTGGCTACACCTTC. Protein sequence: CASSASRGGYTF. J is TRBJ1-2 and V is TRBV6-1; D not resolved. Germline CDR1 reads MNHNS; CDR2 reads SASEGT. V was clipped by 6 bases and J by 7 bases, with 12 bases between them. This CDR3 is built from 12 residues.

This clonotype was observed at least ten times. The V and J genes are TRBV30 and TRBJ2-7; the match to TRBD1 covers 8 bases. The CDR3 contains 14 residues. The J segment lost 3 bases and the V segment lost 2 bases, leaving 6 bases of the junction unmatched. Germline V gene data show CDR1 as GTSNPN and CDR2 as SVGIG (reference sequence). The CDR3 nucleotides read TGTGCCTGGAGTAAGGACAGGGATTTCTACGAGCAGTACTTC. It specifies CAWSKDRDFYEQYF.

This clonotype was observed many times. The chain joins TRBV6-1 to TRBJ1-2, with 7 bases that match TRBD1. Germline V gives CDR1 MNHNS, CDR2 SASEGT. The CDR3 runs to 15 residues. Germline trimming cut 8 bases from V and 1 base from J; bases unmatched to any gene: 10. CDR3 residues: CASEDSGQNNYGYTF. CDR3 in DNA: TGTGCCAGCGAAGACTCGGGACAGAATAACTATGGCTACACCTTC.

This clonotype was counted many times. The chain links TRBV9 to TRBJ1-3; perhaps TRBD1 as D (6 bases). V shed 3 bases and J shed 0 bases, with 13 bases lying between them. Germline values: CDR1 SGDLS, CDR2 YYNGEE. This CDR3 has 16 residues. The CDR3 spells CASSDRGTFSGNTIYF. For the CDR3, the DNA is TGTGCCAGCAGCGATAGGGGGACCTTCTCTGGAAACACCATATATTTT.

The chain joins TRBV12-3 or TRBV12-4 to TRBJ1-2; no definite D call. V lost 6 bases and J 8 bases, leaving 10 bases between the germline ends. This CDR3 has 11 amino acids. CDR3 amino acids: CASSDLSGYTF. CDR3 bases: TGTGCCAGCAGCGATCTTAGCGGCTACACCTTC.

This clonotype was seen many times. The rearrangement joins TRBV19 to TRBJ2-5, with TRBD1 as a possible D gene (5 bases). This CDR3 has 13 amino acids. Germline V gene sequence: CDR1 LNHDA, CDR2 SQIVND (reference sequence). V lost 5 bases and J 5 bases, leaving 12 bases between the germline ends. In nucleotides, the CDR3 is TGTGCCAGTAGTCCCCAGGGATACGAGACCCAGTACTTC. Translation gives CASSPQGYETQYF.